This TCR beta chain was obtained from a study of blood T cell repertoires in COVID-19. In regard to this clone: One end of the junction does not line up with germline, which may come from a read error.

The protocol was immunoSEQ multiplex PCR, while the TCRdb copy is restricted to in-frame clones and leaves out a portion. This repertoire shows under 500,000 clones, about 85% found once; its top ten account for approximately 2%. This CDR3 contains 14 residues. Germline CDR1 MDHEN, CDR2 SYDVKM. V gene TRBV28 combines with J gene TRBJ2-3; TRBD2 matches at 8 bases. The sequencing input was PBMCs or T cells enriched from blood (not recorded which). The source is a woman younger than 35 with acute COVID-19. The CDR3 loop is CATSSGISTDTQYF. DNA of the CDR3: TGTGCCACCAGTAGCGGGATTAGCACAGATACGCAGTATTTT.